The clone carrying this TCR beta chain was seen just once. These data come from a study of blood T cell repertoires in COVID-19. Study context: COVID-19 samples collected from the United States, Italy and Spain covered acute and convalescent phases.

Sequencing used immunoSEQ multiplex PCR; TCRdb keeps in-frame clones, though not all of them. Among 120,000 or so clones, approximately 82% were seen once, and the ten largest hold about 11%. The germline V gene encodes CDR1 SGHAT and CDR2 FQNNGV. The ends were cut back, 4 bases at V and 4 bases at J, with 13 bases in the middle. This CDR3 comprises 15 residues. The sequencing input was peripheral blood. The sequence was obtained from a man aged 55 to 70 with acute or convalescent COVID-19. The V call is TRBV11-2, the J call TRBJ2-2; D is perhaps TRBD2 (5 bases). CDR3 region: CASSSSGGGTGELFF. DNA for the CDR3: TGTGCCAGCAGCTCCTCAGGAGGTGGCACCGGGGAGCTGTTTTTT.